The table lists the clone carrying this T cell receptor (beta chain) with a few counts. This sample was included in a study of blood T cells in healthy people across ages. A second PCR, run for about 6 to 11 cycles, used a sample-barcoded 5' primer plus a J-beta primer mix. TCRdb redid the calling of the 5' RACE reads with MiXCR, one entry per CDR3 protein. The data show fewer than 750,000 distinct CDR3 sequences, with over 40% seen just once and around an eighth held by the top ten. This TCR derives from a woman at least 80 years old in good health. The sample was blood.

The DNA of the CDR3 is TGCAGCGTTGAGGGGACAGGGGGCTACGAGCAGTACTTC. Amino acids: CSVEGTGGYEQYF. V and J are TRBV29-1 and TRBJ2-7; 11 nucleotides match TRBD1. This CDR3 comprises 13 residues. V gave up 3 bases and J gave up 3 bases; unmatched junction bases: 1. The germline CDR1 and CDR2 sequences are SQVTM and ANQGSEA.